The 14 T cell receptor beta chains given below trace back to one sample, sequenced in a study of shared clonotypes between healthy human individuals. Assay: immunoSEQ multiplex PCR; the TCRdb copy retains only in-frame clones and omits some. The sample has millions of clones, around 95% seen once. Sequencing was done on a sample of naive CD4+ T cells sorted from blood. The subset was: CD45RA+ positively selected. The source is a man in his late teens or twenties in good health.

The V gene is TRBV27, the J gene TRBJ1-5; TRBD1 might be the D (6 bases). Germline loops: CDR1 MNHEY, CDR2 SMNVEV (reference sequence). V was clipped by 3 bases and J by 4 bases, with 10 bases between them. The CDR3 consists of 14 residues. This CDR3 reads CASSFRGHNQPQHF. The CDR3 region has the DNA TGTGCCAGCAGTTTTCGGGGGCATAATCAGCCCCAGCATTTT.

V and J are TRBV5-1 and TRBJ1-1; D is unresolved. Per the germline V gene, CDR1 is SGHRS and CDR2 is YFSETQ. With 1 base removed from V and 5 bases from J, the gap between germline ends came to 18 bases. The CDR3 sequence is 16 residues long. The CDR3 loop is CASSLQGSFDSTEAFF. CDR3 sequence (DNA): TGCGCCAGCAGCTTGCAAGGGTCGTTCGATTCGACTGAAGCTTTCTTT.

A note on this clone: Other DNA sequences from this sample encode an identical CDR3 as well. The chain is built from TRBV5-1 and TRBJ2-5; possibly TRBD1 for D (5 bases). The germline CDR1 and CDR2 sequences are SGHRS and YFSETQ. The V gene lost 0 bases and the J gene lost 1 base, with 7 bases spanning the gap. CDR3 size: 14 residues. CDR3 nucleotide sequence: TGCGCCAGCAGCTTGGGACAGCCCCAAGAGACCCAGTACTTC. Translation gives CASSLGQPQETQYF.

This clone occurred once. The chain recombines TRBV30 with TRBJ1-6; D unclear. CDR3 size: 12 residues. Germline assignment: CDR1 GTSNPN and CDR2 SVGIG (reference sequence). V was pared by 3 bases and J by 10 bases, with 10 bases between. The CDR3 protein is CAWSPAQSPLHF. DNA for the CDR3: TGTGCCTGGAGCCCCGCTCAGTCACCCCTCCACTTT.

This sequence joins TRBV28 and TRBJ2-4; 8 bases map to TRBD1. In germline, CDR1 is MDHEN, CDR2 SYDVKM. Trimming at V came to 2 bases and at J to 1 base, leaving 1 base not matched to a gene. This CDR3 has 15 amino acids. Here the CDR3 reads CASSLGDRAKNIQYF. The CDR3 nucleotides read TGTGCCAGCAGTTTAGGGGACAGGGCCAAAAACATTCAGTACTTC. Full variable domain (rest looked up from reference TRBV28 and TRBJ2-4): DVKVTQSSRYLVKRTGEKVFLECVQDMDHENMFWYRQDPGLGLRLIYFSYDVKMKEKGDIPEGYSVSREKKERFSLILESASTNQTSMYLCASSLGDRAKNIQYFGAGTRLSVL.

To note about this clone: The identical CDR3 is also encoded by other nucleotide sequences in the sample. J is TRBJ1-5 and V is TRBV5-1; TRBD1 matches at 8 bases. Germline CDR1 is SGHRS and CDR2 is YFSETQ. V dropped 0 bases and J dropped 7; count of bases not matched to a gene: 3. The CDR3 runs to 14 residues. The CDR3 DNA is TGCGCCAGCAGCTTGGCACAGGGGGGCCAGCCCCAGCATTTT. It translates to CASSLAQGGQPQHF.

This chain's CDR3 is CASSYSRWGYEQYF. In nucleotides, the CDR3 is TGTGCCAGCAGTTACTCTCGGTGGGGCTACGAGCAGTACTTC. This chain uses TRBV6-5 with TRBJ2-7, with D hard to call. The CDR3 contains 14 residues. CDR1 MNHEY and CDR2 SVGAGI come from the germline V gene. V shed 0 bases and J shed 3 bases, with 9 bases lying between them.

The V and J genes are TRBV11-2 and TRBJ2-7; no definite D call. V lost 0 bases and J lost 7, with 13 bases in between. This CDR3 region has 14 residues. Germline assignment: CDR1 SGHAT and CDR2 FQNNGV. The CDR3 DNA reads TGTGCCAGCAGCTTAGAGATGTACCTCGGGGAGCAGTACTTC. Translated: CASSLEMYLGEQYF. The entire variable domain, with the rest obtained from reference TRBV11-2 and TRBJ2-7, is as follows: EAGVAQSPRYKIIEKRQSVAFWCNPISGHATLYWYQQILGQGPKLLIQFQNNGVVDDSQLPKDRFSAERLKGVDSTLKIQPAKLEDSAVYLCASSLEMYLGEQYFGPGTRLTVT.

This chain joins TRBV4-2 and TRBJ1-4; no firm D call. Trimming shortened V by 0 bases and J by 4 bases, and 6 bases separated the two germline ends. The germline gives CDR1 LGHNA, CDR2 YNFKEQ. The CDR3 is made up of 14 amino acids. CDR3 nucleotide sequence: TGTGCCAGCAGCCAAGAACGGCATAATGAAAAACTGTTTTTT. Translating it yields CASSQERHNEKLFF.

V gene TRBV18 combines with J gene TRBJ2-7; TRBD1 agrees at 12 bases. Germline loops: CDR1 KGHSH, CDR2 LQKENI. The CDR3 is 16 amino acids. Germline trimming cut 5 bases from V and 4 bases from J; bases unmatched to any gene: 9. This chain's CDR3 is CASSSPGTGGGYEQYF. The CDR3 DNA reads as TGTGCCAGCTCATCCCCTGGGACAGGGGGCGGTTACGAGCAGTACTTC.

The V gene is TRBV4-1, the J gene TRBJ2-3; TRBD1 matches 12 bases. Germline trimming cut 6 bases from V and 4 bases from J; bases unmatched to any gene: 8. Germline CDR1 reads MGHRA; CDR2 reads YSYEKL. This CDR3 has 16 residues. The CDR3 loop reads CASRDPWDRGPDTQYF. DNA for the CDR3: TGCGCCAGCAGGGATCCGTGGGACAGGGGGCCAGATACGCAGTATTTT.

This clone has a single count. The genes are TRBV5-4 and TRBJ2-2; no reliable D call. Germline V gives CDR1 SGHNT, CDR2 YYREEE (reference sequence). This CDR3 is 15 amino acids long. V gave up 2 bases and J gave up 0 bases, with 8 bases separating them. The CDR3 DNA sequence: TGTGCCAGCAGCTTTAACAACCCGAACACCGGGGAGCTGTTTTTT. It codes for CASSFNNPNTGELFF.

The chain couples TRBV5-1 to TRBJ2-7; 7 bases are shared with TRBD1. Germline lookup yields CDR1 SGHRS and CDR2 YFSETQ. The CDR3 totals 13 residues. With V trimmed by 4 bases and J by 6 bases, 7 bases remained unmatched. The CDR3 loop is CASSPTAGGEQYF. CDR3 DNA: TGCGCCAGCAGCCCAACCGCAGGGGGCGAGCAGTACTTC. Drawing the rest from reference TRBV5-1 and TRBJ2-7, the complete variable domain is KAGVTQTPRYLIKTRGQQVTLSCSPISGHRSVSWYQQTPGQGLQFLFEYFSETQRNKGNFPGRFSGRQFSNSRSEMNVSTLELGDSALYLCASSPTAGGEQYFGPGTRLTVT.

This clone was picked up one time. This rearrangement joins TRBV11-2 to TRBJ1-5; TRBD1 matches 8 bases. Trimming cost V 1 base and J 5 bases; bases outside gene matches: 4. The CDR3 covers 15 residues. Germline V gene lookup returns CDR1 SGHAT and CDR2 FQNNGV. The DNA for the CDR3 is TGTGCCAGCAGCTTAGGGCCCAGGGGGCATCAGCCCCAGCATTTT. This translates into CASSLGPRGHQPQHF.